Shown below are 22 T cell receptor beta chains from a single sample sequenced in a study of human T cells and chemical hapten exposure (dated by TCRdb to 2020 to 2023). According to the study, the label for this sample's time point signals: pre-sensitization, week 0. The meaning of the sample's treatment or condition label: therapeutic diphenylcyclopropenone sensitization with weekly scalp DPC. The library was built by means of RACE. The instrument was a NextSeq 500. TCRdb ran its own pipeline on the public reads, namely fastp trimming at Q25 and MiXCR clone calling, and kept in-frame beta chains. When rows share a CDR3 protein, they turn into one entry using the most common DNA and genes. The sample table records some 400,000 distinct CDR3 sequences; 4.5% to 5.5% of these occur just once. The ten biggest clones cover approximately 2.8% of the sample. This specimen consisted of whole blood, obtained in connection with sensitization to the hapten diphenylcyclopropenone (DPC). All receptors derive from a woman aged 45-65 years with alopecia areata. Some clones in this sample may be carry-over from other donors' samples.

In its sample, this clonotype was seen a few times. The chain is built from TRBV3-1 and TRBJ1-1; D ambiguous. CDR3 length: 14 residues. V was clipped by 3 bases and J by 0 bases, with 8 bases between them. From germline, CDR1 is LGHDT and CDR2 YNNKEL (reference sequence). CDR3 sequence: CASSHGLMNTEAFF. CDR3 bases: TGTGCCAGCAGCCACGGGCTCATGAACACTGAAGCTTTCTTT.

The chain links TRBV5-4 to TRBJ1-1, with D tentatively TRBD1 (6 bases). Germline V gives CDR1 SGHNT, CDR2 YYREEE (reference sequence). V was cut by 0 bases and J by 5 bases, with 11 bases left in between. The CDR3 consists of 14 residues. This chain's CDR3 is CASSLETGWTEAFF. For the CDR3, the DNA is TGTGCCAGCAGCTTGGAAACAGGGTGGACTGAAGCTTTCTTT.

This chain links TRBV24-1 with TRBJ2-7, with 7 bases lining up with TRBD2. Germline assignment: CDR1 KGHDR and CDR2 SFDVKD. V shed 5 bases, J shed 0 bases, and the junction held 15 bases outside the gene matches. The length of the CDR3 is 18 residues. CDR3 nucleotide sequence: TGTGCCACCAGTGGTACTGGACTAGAGGGCGCCGTCTCCTACGAGCAGTACTTC. This encodes CATSGTGLEGAVSYEQYF.

This rearrangement joins TRBV6-2 or TRBV6-3 to TRBJ2-3, with 15 nucleotides matching TRBD2. CDR1 and CDR2 from the germline V gene are MNHEY and SVGEGT. This CDR3 comprises 18 residues. The J segment lost 5 bases and the V segment lost 7 bases, leaving 13 bases of the junction unmatched. The CDR3 DNA follows: TGTGCCAGCACCCTGTTGCCGGGACTAGCGGGAGGAAGAGATACGCAGTATTTT. This sequence encodes CASTLLPGLAGGRDTQYF.

The chain couples TRBV12-3 or TRBV12-4 to TRBJ1-2; D is undetermined. This CDR3 spans 13 amino acids. The V and J ends lost 2 bases and 2 bases respectively, with 6 bases between them. CDR3 DNA sequence: TGTGCCAGCAGTTTAAAGCCCAACTATGGCTACACCTTC. Protein: CASSLKPNYGYTF.

This clonotype was observed many times. This chain joins TRBV20-1 and TRBJ1-1, with TRBD1 identical over 12 bases. V trimming: 1 base; J trimming: 6 bases; junction bases outside the gene matches: 6. Looked up from germline, CDR1 is DFQATT and CDR2 is SNEGSKA (reference sequence). This CDR3 comprises 15 residues. DNA of the CDR3: TGCAGTGCTAGAGCAGGGACAGGGGGCCGAGCTGAAGCTTTCTTT. Translation gives CSARAGTGGRAEAFF.

This clonotype was seen at least ten times. This chain joins TRBV7-2 and TRBJ2-1; the D gene is possibly TRBD2 (6 bases). CDR3 size: 17 residues. V gave up 7 bases and J gave up 8 bases, with 27 bases separating them. Germline CDR1 is SGHTA and CDR2 is FQGNSA. CDR3 bases: TGTGCCAGCACCCCTACCCCCATAGCGGCCCTTCCCGATGAGCAGTTCTTC. Translating it yields CASTPTPIAALPDEQFF.

This clonotype was seen only a few times. This chain connects TRBV24-1 to TRBJ1-1; D gene unclear. The germline gives CDR1 KGHDR, CDR2 SFDVKD. The V gene lost 9 bases and the J gene lost 1 base, with 11 bases spanning the gap. This CDR3 contains 13 residues. CDR3 DNA: TGTGCCACCCGACGGAACCCGAACACTGAAGCTTTCTTT. Translating it yields CATRRNPNTEAFF.

The gene calls are TRBV29-1 and TRBJ1-2, with D unclear. The germline V gene has CDR1 SQVTM and CDR2 ANQGSEA. This CDR3 contains 14 residues. V was clipped by 8 bases and J by 4 bases, with 20 bases between them. The CDR3, as DNA: TGCAGCCCGGACCCCTTAGGAGATCCCTATGGCTACACCTTC. As protein: CSPDPLGDPYGYTF.

This clonotype has a count of ten or more. This chain joins TRBV20-1 and TRBJ2-5; 15 nucleotides line up with TRBD2. CDR3 size: 15 residues. The V segment lost 5 bases and the J segment 0 bases; nucleotides outside the gene matches: 1. Germline-derived CDR1 and CDR2 are DFQATT and SNEGSKA (reference sequence). CDR3 nucleotide sequence: TGCAGTGCTGGACTAGCGGGGGGGAACCAAGAGACCCAGTACTTC. The encoded protein is CSAGLAGGNQETQYF.

This clonotype was observed a handful of times. The rearrangement links TRBV9 to TRBJ2-6; D might be TRBD2 (5 bases). Germline values: CDR1 SGDLS, CDR2 YYNGEE. The V end lost 0 bases, the J end lost 4 bases, and 11 bases lay between the germline ends. The CDR3 is 16 residues long. The CDR3 loop is CASSVAQRAGANVLTF. CDR3 sequence (DNA): TGTGCCAGCAGCGTAGCTCAGAGGGCCGGGGCCAACGTCCTGACTTTC.

This clonotype showed up many times. The chain joins TRBV3-1 to TRBJ2-3, with 10 bases identical to TRBD2. CDR3 length equals 14 residues. V trimming: 4 bases; J trimming: 6 bases; junction bases outside the gene matches: 4. Germline V gene data show CDR1 as LGHDT and CDR2 as YNNKEL (reference sequence). The CDR3 DNA sequence: TGTGCCAGCAGCCGGACTAGCGGACGGGATACGCAGTATTTT. Its protein product is CASSRTSGRDTQYF.

This clonotype was observed many times. This sequence joins TRBV9 and TRBJ1-2; D call uncertain. The V end was cut by 4 bases, the J end by 5 bases, with 9 bases between. This CDR3 comprises 12 residues. Germline V CDR1 and CDR2: SGDLS, YYNGEE. CDR3 residues: CASSPGGYGYTF. The CDR3 DNA sequence: TGTGCCAGCAGCCCCGGTGGATATGGCTACACCTTC. The variable domain in full, with the rest retrieved from reference TRBV9 and TRBJ1-2, is DSGVTQTPKHLITATGQRVTLRCSPRSGDLSVYWYQQSLDQGLQFLIQYYNGEERAKGNILERFSAQQFPDLHSELNLSSLELGDSALYFCASSPGGYGYTFGSGTRLTVV.

This clonotype has at least ten counts. V gene TRBV6-2 or TRBV6-3 combines with J gene TRBJ1-1; no clear D. The CDR3 covers 13 residues. Trimming removed 8 bases from V and 4 bases from J, with 14 bases in between. Germline loops: CDR1 MNHEY, CDR2 SVGEGT. The CDR3 nucleotides are TGTGCCAGCGCCGGTGCACTTTCCACTGAAGCTTTCTTT. Its translation: CASAGALSTEAFF.

A few counts support this clonotype. The chain is built from TRBV28 and TRBJ2-1; TRBD1 is a possible D gene (7 bases). The V end was cut by 4 bases, the J end by 8 bases, with 15 bases between. Germline lookup yields CDR1 MDHEN and CDR2 SYDVKM. CDR3 length equals 14 residues. The chain's CDR3 is CASSSIRGEDEQFF. In DNA, the CDR3 is TGTGCCAGCAGTTCTATCAGGGGGGAGGATGAGCAGTTCTTC.

This clonotype has just a few counts. V and J are TRBV7-7 and TRBJ2-2; 11 bases match TRBD1. There are 17 residues in the CDR3. Germline assignment: CDR1 SSHAT and CDR2 FNYEAQ (reference sequence). The J segment lost 5 bases and the V segment lost 5 bases, leaving 10 bases of the junction unmatched. The CDR3 reads CASSPSPGTGGTGELFF. DNA of the CDR3: TGTGCCAGCAGCCCCTCCCCCGGGACAGGGGGAACCGGGGAGCTGTTTTTT. Combining the CDR3 with reference TRBV7-7 and TRBJ2-2 gives the whole variable domain GAGVSQSPRYKVTKRGQDVTLRCDPISSHATLYWYQQALGQGPEFLTYFNYEAQPDKSGLPSDRFSAERPEGSISTLTIQRTEQRDSAMYRCASSPSPGTGGTGELFFGEGSRLTVL.

The chain uses TRBV20-1 and TRBJ2-2, with 12 bases fitting TRBD2. The CDR3 totals 17 residues. The trim removed 5 bases at V and 5 bases at J, leaving 12 bases unmatched. The germline V gene has CDR1 DFQATT and CDR2 SNEGSKA (reference sequence). CDR3 amino acids: CSAPKPPSGGATGELFF. The CDR3 bases are TGCAGTGCTCCGAAACCCCCTAGCGGGGGGGCAACCGGGGAGCTGTTTTTT.

In this sample, this clonotype turned up many times. The chain recombines TRBV28 with TRBJ2-5; no clear D gene. This CDR3 contains 14 residues. Trimming took off 4 bases at V and 4 bases at J, with 13 bases between the two ends. CDR1 is MDHEN, CDR2 SYDVKM, per germline. The CDR3 DNA follows: TGTGCCAGCAGTTCCCTAGGGCCCCGAGAGACCCAGTACTTC. Translating gives CASSSLGPRETQYF. Full variable domain (rest looked up from reference TRBV28 and TRBJ2-5): DVKVTQSSRYLVKRTGEKVFLECVQDMDHENMFWYRQDPGLGLRLIYFSYDVKMKEKGDIPEGYSVSREKKERFSLILESASTNQTSMYLCASSSLGPRETQYFGPGTRLLVL.

This clonotype was counted ten times or more. The J gene is TRBJ1-2, the V gene TRBV29-1; TRBD1 aligns across 7 bases. J was trimmed by 7 bases and V by 2 bases; bases with no gene match: 1. This CDR3 is 11 amino acids long. Germline CDR1 SQVTM, CDR2 ANQGSEA. This chain's CDR3 is CSVETGAGYTF. The CDR3, as DNA: TGCAGCGTTGAAACAGGGGCTGGCTACACCTTC.

The table lists this clonotype with many counts. V usage is TRBV14 and J usage is TRBJ2-5, with D possibly matching TRBD2 (5 bases). Trimming removed 1 base from V and 7 bases from J, with 7 bases in between. The CDR3 contains 12 residues. Germline V gene sequence: CDR1 SGHDN, CDR2 FVKESK. The CDR3 nucleotides read TGTGCCAGCAGCCAAGTAGGAGGGACCCAGTACTTC. Translated, it gives CASSQVGGTQYF.

J is TRBJ1-5 and V is TRBV20-1, with D tentatively TRBD1 (5 bases). The germline V and J ends were trimmed by 6 bases and 6 bases, with 18 bases remaining between them. CDR3 size: 14 residues. Germline values: CDR1 DFQATT, CDR2 SNEGSKA (reference sequence). The CDR3 region is CSAQIGGAVQPQHF. In nucleotides, the CDR3 is TGCAGTGCCCAAATTGGCGGGGCGGTTCAGCCCCAGCATTTT.

This clonotype occurred a few times. The chain uses TRBV7-8 and TRBJ2-5; D may be TRBD2 (6 bases). The germline V gene encodes CDR1 SGHVS and CDR2 FQNEAQ. The CDR3 has 14 residues. V gave up 2 bases and J gave up 5 bases, with 12 bases separating them. CDR3 coding DNA: TGTGCCAGCAGCTTAAGGAGGGAGAGTGAGACCCAGTACTTC. The encoded protein is CASSLRRESETQYF.